The TCR beta chain described here comes from a study of shared clonotypes between healthy human individuals. The assay was run at deep level. Libraries were prepared by immunoSEQ multiplex PCR; TCRdb keeps only in-frame clonotypes and omits some of them. In the table there are some 2,100,000 clones, almost 96% of which are singletons. The V and J ends lost 0 bases and 7 bases respectively, with 13 bases between them. The CDR3 is 15 amino acids. Germline CDR1 and CDR2: MGHRA and YSYEKL. The TCR originated in a man between 18 and 35 years old in good health. This sequence joins TRBV4-1 and TRBJ2-1; D possibly corresponds to TRBD1 (6 bases). The source material was naive CD4+ T cells sorted from blood. The subset: CD45RA+ positively selected. In nucleotides, the CDR3 is TGCGCCAGCAGCCAAGAGGGGGCGTCGGGGAATGAGCAGTTCTTC. Translated: CASSQEGASGNEQFF.